This T cell receptor (beta chain) was sequenced during a study of T-cell reconstitution after alpha-beta-depleted transplantation in children. This clonotype was observed a few times. The TCRbeta library incorporated unique molecular identifiers. TCRdb re-called the PCR reads with MiXCR, one entry per CDR3 protein. Of roughly 180,000 distinct CDR3 sequences detected, more than 14% appear once; the ten largest clones hold approximately 13%. V shed 3 bases and J shed 2 bases, with 12 bases lying between them. Germline CDR1 and CDR2: KGHSH and LQKENI. This CDR3 region has 15 residues. The gene calls are TRBV18 and TRBJ2-3, with D possibly called TRBD1 or TRBD2 (5 bases each). Specimen: PBMCs from the stem cell graft donor, collected from the stem cell graft. The TCR comes from a human donor who donated a stem cell graft to a child with acute lymphoblastic leukemia. CDR3 sequence reads: CASSPFGGSTDTQYF. The CDR3 DNA reads TGTGCCAGCTCACCCTTTGGGGGATCCACAGATACGCAGTATTTT.